This T cell receptor (beta chain) was recorded in a study of cytomegalovirus exposure and HLA in healthy donors. J was trimmed by 2 bases and V by 2 bases; bases with no gene match: 4. The CDR3 has 17 residues. The germline gives CDR1 MGHRA, CDR2 YSYEKL. Overall study results and limits: TCR sequences were mostly rare, though some public TCRs occurred in many donors. Cytomegalovirus status was reportedly diagnosed by the classifier with high specificity and sensitivity. In vitro work confirmed that a few CMV-associated chains recognize CMV antigens. The finding came from a later analysis; first-cohort TCR clusters tended to co-occur in the roughly 110 validation repertoires.

Notes on this clone: Its antigen is unidentified.

Using immunoSEQ multiplex PCR, the repertoire was profiled, and TCRdb retains in-frame clones only, with some absent. The sample shows some 250,000 clones, 90% of them seen only once. This chain uses TRBV4-1 with TRBJ1-4, with 11 bases lining up with TRBD1. This sequence was found in a woman aged 18-29 years in good health and CMV-seronegative. What was sequenced was PBMCs. In nucleotides, the CDR3 is TGCGCCAGCAGCCAACTAGGACAGGGGGCGACTAATGAAAAACTGTTTTTT. Protein: CASSQLGQGATNEKLFF.